The entry that follows covers one T cell receptor (beta chain) sequence. Its specificity is unknown. This table comes from immunoSEQ multiplex PCR, and its TCRdb copy is limited to in-frame clones, with some not included. The sample counts around 2,800 clones, none seen once; the ten largest own 10%. Cyclophosphamide on days +3 and +4 followed busulfan-fludarabine conditioning and a marrow graft. Trimming took 6 bases from V and 6 from J, leaving 11 bases between them. There are 13 residues in the CDR3. CDR1 is MNHEY and CDR2 is SVGAGI in the germline V gene. This sample was taken from a study of T cells after posttransplantation cyclophosphamide. Points from the study as a whole: Recipient CMV seropositivity and CMV reactivation strongly tracked TRB clonality. Donor CD8+ memory clones often dominated recipient blood repertoires at later times. Tissue-infiltrating T cells from skin or gut overlapped little with blood T cells.

The sequence derives from a male patient aged 55 to 69 who received an allogeneic stem cell transplant from a related donor and was CMV-positive. A subset of T cells may come from the graft donor. The material sequenced was PBMCs, taken after allogeneic stem cell transplant with posttransplant cyclophosphamide. The chain joins TRBV6-5 to TRBJ2-2, with D possibly matching TRBD2 (5 bases). The CDR3, as DNA: TGTGCCAGCAGCTGGAGGAATCCCGGGGAGCTGTTTTTT. Encoded protein: CASSWRNPGELFF.